These 20 T cell receptor beta chains were sequenced from one sample in a study of OX40 agonist ivuxolimab in advanced cancers. The table came from immunoSEQ multiplex PCR; TCRdb's copy has only in-frame clones and leaves some out. The sample holds tens of thousands of clones, over 60% seen once. Sequenced material: CD4+ or CD8+ T cells sorted from blood, taken in a trial of the OX40 agonist ivuxolimab. These receptors all stem from an adult with an advanced solid tumor such as melanoma, head and neck, liver or kidney cancer.

The rearrangement uses TRBV11-2 and TRBJ2-1, with a tentative D call TRBD1 (5 bases). The CDR3 is 13 residues long. Germline V gene data show CDR1 as SGHAT and CDR2 as FQNNGV. The germline V and J ends were trimmed by 5 bases and 7 bases, with 12 bases remaining between them. The CDR3 reads CASSPGRQNEQFF. CDR3 bases: TGTGCCAGCAGCCCTGGTCGACAGAATGAGCAGTTCTTC.

This chain joins TRBV7-7 and TRBJ2-3, with D perhaps matching TRBD1 (6 bases). Germline CDR1 reads SSHAT; CDR2 reads FNYEAQ (reference sequence). There are 15 residues in the CDR3. V lost 5 bases, J lost 4 bases, and 16 bases lay in between. The CDR3 sequence: CASSQGQSEADTQYF. The CDR3 coding sequence is TGTGCCAGCAGCCAAGGACAGTCCGAGGCAGATACGCAGTATTTT.

V and J are TRBV7-8 and TRBJ2-3; 9 bases align to TRBD2. CDR3 length: 15 amino acids. From germline, CDR1 is SGHVS and CDR2 FQNEAQ. Trimming removed 5 bases from V and 4 bases from J; junction bases left unmatched: 7. CDR3 residues: CASSPLAGYADTQYF. CDR3 in DNA: TGTGCCAGCAGCCCCCTAGCGGGGTATGCAGATACGCAGTATTTT.

The rearrangement uses TRBV5-1 and TRBJ2-3; perhaps D is TRBD1 or TRBD2 (5 bases each). CDR1 is SGHRS, CDR2 YFSETQ, per germline. V lost 0 bases and J 2 bases, leaving 13 bases between the germline ends. CDR3 size: 16 residues. CDR3 residues: CASSLAGRESTDTQYF. The CDR3 nucleotides are TGCGCCAGCAGCTTGGCCGGCAGGGAGTCCACAGATACGCAGTATTTT.

This sequence joins TRBV2 and TRBJ2-5, with 8 bases aligning to TRBD1. The CDR3 has 16 amino acids. The V gene's germline CDR1 is SNHLY and CDR2 FYNNEI. The V and J ends lost 1 base and 4 bases, in that order; junction bases with no gene match: 8. The CDR3 nucleotides read TGTGCCAGCAGTGAAGGGAAGGACAGGGCTGGAGAGACCCAGTACTTC. Translated: CASSEGKDRAGETQYF.

This rearrangement joins TRBV5-6 to TRBJ1-5; TRBD1 matches 8 bases. Germline values: CDR1 SGHDT, CDR2 YYEEEE. The V gene end was trimmed by 2 bases and the J gene end by 7 bases; junction bases not matched to a gene: 5. CDR3 length: 14 amino acids. The chain's CDR3 is CASSFGQGGQPQHF. Here the CDR3 DNA reads TGTGCCAGCAGCTTTGGACAGGGTGGCCAGCCCCAGCATTTT.

This clone turned up a few times. The chain recombines TRBV7-9 with TRBJ2-7; D is unresolved. The CDR3 runs 11 residues. In germline, CDR1 is SEHNR, CDR2 FQNEAQ (reference sequence). The V gene lost 5 bases and the J gene lost 5 bases, with 7 bases spanning the gap. In DNA form, the CDR3 reads TGTGCCAGCAGCCACAGAAACGAGCAGTACTTC. This gives the protein CASSHRNEQYF.

The chain uses TRBV29-1 and TRBJ2-1, with 9 bases matching TRBD1. The V gene's germline CDR1 is SQVTM and CDR2 ANQGSEA. The CDR3 totals 14 residues. Unmatched junction bases numbered 9, after V lost 6 bases and J lost 6 bases. The CDR3 DNA reads as TGCAGCGTCGGTAGGACAGGGGCTTTCAATGAGCAGTTCTTC. Its translation: CSVGRTGAFNEQFF.

This clone was found once. The V gene is TRBV5-4, the J gene TRBJ1-3; 7 bases are a match to TRBD1. Trimming cost V 4 bases and J 2 bases; bases outside gene matches: 3. This CDR3 spans 14 amino acids. Germline assignment: CDR1 SGHNT and CDR2 YYREEE (reference sequence). CDR3 sequence reads: CASSMTGTGNTIYF. The CDR3 bases are TGTGCCAGCAGCATGACAGGGACTGGAAACACCATATATTTT.

This clone was found once. The gene calls are TRBV7-9 and TRBJ2-2, with TRBD2 identical over 8 bases. CDR1 and CDR2 from the germline V gene are SEHNR and FQNEAQ (reference sequence). The CDR3 runs 17 residues. The trim removed 5 bases at V and 5 bases at J, leaving 13 bases unmatched. CDR3 nucleotide sequence: TGTGCCAGCAGCCCTACCGGGTTTAGCGGGGTTACCGGGGAGCTGTTTTTT. It is translated as CASSPTGFSGVTGELFF.

The chain joins TRBV10-3 to TRBJ1-3, with 7 bases that match TRBD1. The V and J ends lost 3 bases and 1 base, in that order; junction bases with no gene match: 9. This CDR3 spans 17 amino acids. Germline V CDR1 and CDR2: ENHRY, SYGVKD. CDR3 in amino acids: CAISDLLGTESGNTIYF. DNA for the CDR3: TGTGCCATCAGTGACCTCTTAGGGACAGAATCTGGAAACACCATATATTTT.

CDR3 in amino acids: CASSQQFSYYEQYF. CDR3 bases: TGCGCCAGCAGCCAACAATTCTCTTACTACGAGCAGTACTTC. This chain uses TRBV4-1 with TRBJ2-7; D remains unclear. V gave up 2 bases and J gave up 3 bases, with 11 bases separating them. CDR1 and CDR2 (germline): MGHRA, YSYEKL. The CDR3 sequence is 14 residues long.

The CDR3 region is CAWDSGGVSYNEQFF. The CDR3 nucleotides are TGTGCCTGGGATAGCGGGGGGGTCTCCTACAATGAGCAGTTCTTC. V gene TRBV7-9 combines with J gene TRBJ2-1; 11 nucleotides align to TRBD2. Germline-derived CDR1 and CDR2 are SEHNR and FQNEAQ (reference sequence). The CDR3 runs to 15 residues. With V trimmed by 11 bases and J by 0 bases, 6 bases remained unmatched.

In nucleotides, the CDR3 is TGCGCCAGCAGCCAAGATAATGTGGGACTAGCGGAAGAGACCCAGTACTTC. Protein product: CASSQDNVGLAEETQYF. The V and J genes are TRBV4-1 and TRBJ2-5; 11 nucleotides align to TRBD2. The V gene end was trimmed by 0 bases and the J gene end by 3 bases; junction bases not matched to a gene: 6. This CDR3 has 17 residues. CDR1 MGHRA and CDR2 YSYEKL come from the germline V gene.

The gene calls are TRBV6-5 and TRBJ2-7; 10 bases match TRBD2. V trimming: 6 bases; J trimming: 2 bases; junction bases outside the gene matches: 7. The CDR3 covers 15 residues. Germline loops: CDR1 MNHEY, CDR2 SVGAGI. CDR3 residues: CASSPSAGGAYEQYF. In nucleotides, the CDR3 is TGTGCCAGCAGCCCCTCAGCGGGGGGGGCCTACGAGCAGTACTTC.

On this clone: Germline is not matched at one junction end, which may reflect a read error. The V gene is TRBV11-2, the J gene TRBJ1-1; D gene unclear. CDR3 size: 14 residues. CDR1 is SGHAT, CDR2 FQNNGV, per germline. The CDR3 DNA follows: TGTGCCAGCAGCACCTCTTGGACGGAGATTTCCTTCGGCTTT. Protein sequence: CASSTSWTEISFGF.

This chain connects TRBV30 to TRBJ2-7; 9 positions agree with TRBD1. The CDR3 has 17 residues. Trimming cost V 4 bases and J 2 bases; bases outside gene matches: 15. Germline CDR1 and CDR2: GTSNPN and SVGIG (reference sequence). The CDR3 here is CAWKGTGFKHPTYEQYF. Here the CDR3 DNA reads TGTGCCTGGAAAGGGACAGGGTTTAAACACCCGACCTACGAGCAGTACTTC.

The CDR3 protein is CATRGGRTEAFF. The CDR3 DNA is TGTGCCACCAGGGGGGGAAGAACTGAAGCTTTCTTT. V and J are TRBV15 and TRBJ1-1; D possibly corresponds to TRBD1 (5 bases). CDR1 and CDR2 from the germline V gene are LNHNV and YYDKDF (reference sequence). Trimming removed 6 bases from V and 5 bases from J, with 10 bases in between. The CDR3 has 12 residues.

J is TRBJ2-1 and V is TRBV4-1; perhaps D is TRBD1 or TRBD2 (6 bases each). V dropped 4 bases and J dropped 1 base, with 20 bases sitting between them. CDR1 and CDR2 (germline): MGHRA, YSYEKL. This CDR3 is 18 amino acids long. CDR3 region: CASSPSPGRGRSYNEQFF. DNA of the CDR3: TGCGCCAGCAGCCCATCCCCGGGAAGGGGGAGGTCCTACAATGAGCAGTTCTTC.

The gene calls are TRBV27 and TRBJ1-2; D is undetermined. Germline V gene sequence: CDR1 MNHEY, CDR2 SMNVEV (reference sequence). Trimming removed 5 bases at V and 0 bases at J, with 10 bases between. The CDR3 is 14 amino acids. The CDR3 loop is CASSGSRTNYGYTF. In nucleotides, the CDR3 is TGTGCCAGCAGTGGATCACGGACTAACTATGGCTACACCTTC.